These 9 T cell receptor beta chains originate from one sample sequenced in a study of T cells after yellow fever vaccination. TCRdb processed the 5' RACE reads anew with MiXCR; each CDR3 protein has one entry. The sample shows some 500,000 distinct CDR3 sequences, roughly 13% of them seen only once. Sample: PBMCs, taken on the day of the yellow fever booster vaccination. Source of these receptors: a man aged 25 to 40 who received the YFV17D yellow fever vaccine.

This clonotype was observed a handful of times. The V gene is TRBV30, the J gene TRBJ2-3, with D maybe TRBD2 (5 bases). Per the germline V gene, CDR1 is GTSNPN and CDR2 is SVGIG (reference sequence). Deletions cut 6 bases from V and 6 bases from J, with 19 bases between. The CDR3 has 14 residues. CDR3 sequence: CACGAGRGVDTQYF. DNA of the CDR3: TGTGCCTGCGGTGCCGGACGGGGAGTGGATACGCAGTATTTT.

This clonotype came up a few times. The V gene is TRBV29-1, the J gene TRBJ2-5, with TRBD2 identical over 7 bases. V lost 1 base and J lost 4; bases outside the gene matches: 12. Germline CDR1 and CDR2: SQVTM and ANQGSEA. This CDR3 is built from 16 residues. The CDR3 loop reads CSVEGGGTAGIETQYF. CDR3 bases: TGCAGCGTTGAAGGGGGGGGAACGGCCGGCATAGAGACCCAGTACTTC.

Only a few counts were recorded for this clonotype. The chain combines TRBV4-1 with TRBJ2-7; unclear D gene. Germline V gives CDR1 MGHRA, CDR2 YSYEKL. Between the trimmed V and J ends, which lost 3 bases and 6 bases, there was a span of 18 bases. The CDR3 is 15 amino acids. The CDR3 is CASSHPQTLKGEQYF. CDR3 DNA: TGCGCCAGCAGCCATCCTCAGACACTGAAGGGCGAGCAGTACTTC.

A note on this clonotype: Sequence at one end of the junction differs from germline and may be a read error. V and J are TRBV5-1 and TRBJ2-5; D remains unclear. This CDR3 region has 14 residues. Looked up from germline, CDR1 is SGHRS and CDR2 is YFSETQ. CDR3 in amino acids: CGSSLQSLSETQYF. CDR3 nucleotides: TGCGGCAGCAGCTTGCAAAGCTTATCGGAGACCCAGTACTTC.

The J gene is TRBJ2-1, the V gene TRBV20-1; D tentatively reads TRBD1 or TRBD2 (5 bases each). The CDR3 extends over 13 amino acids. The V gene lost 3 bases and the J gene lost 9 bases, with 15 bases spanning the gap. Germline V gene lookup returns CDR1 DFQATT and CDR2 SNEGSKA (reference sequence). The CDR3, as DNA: TGCAGTGCTAGGCAAATCACTAGGGGTGAGCAGTTCTTC. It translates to CSARQITRGEQFF.

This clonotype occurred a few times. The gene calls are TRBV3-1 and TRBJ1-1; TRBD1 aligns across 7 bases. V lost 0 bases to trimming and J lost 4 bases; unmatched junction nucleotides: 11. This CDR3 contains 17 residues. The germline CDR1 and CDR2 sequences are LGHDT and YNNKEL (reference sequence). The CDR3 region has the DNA TGTGCCAGCAGCCAAGATGACGTGGGACAGACAATCACTGAAGCTTTCTTT. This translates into CASSQDDVGQTITEAFF.

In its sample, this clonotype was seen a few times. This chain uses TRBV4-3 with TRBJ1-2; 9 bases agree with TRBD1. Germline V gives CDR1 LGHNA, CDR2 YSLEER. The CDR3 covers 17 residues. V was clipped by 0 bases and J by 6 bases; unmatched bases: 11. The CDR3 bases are TGCGCCAGCAGCCAAGATCCCGGGACAGGGAGTGCACATGGCTACACCTTC. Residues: CASSQDPGTGSAHGYTF.

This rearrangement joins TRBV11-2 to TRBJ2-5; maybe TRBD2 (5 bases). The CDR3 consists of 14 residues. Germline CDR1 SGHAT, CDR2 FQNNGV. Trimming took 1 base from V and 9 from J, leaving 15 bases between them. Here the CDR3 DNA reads TGTGCCAGCAGCTTAGGAACCTCCGGGGTGGCCCAGTACTTC. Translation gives CASSLGTSGVAQYF.

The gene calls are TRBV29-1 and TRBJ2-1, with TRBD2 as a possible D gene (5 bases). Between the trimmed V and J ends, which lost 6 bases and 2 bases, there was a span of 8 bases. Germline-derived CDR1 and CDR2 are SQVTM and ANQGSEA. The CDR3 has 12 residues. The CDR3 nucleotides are TGCAGCGTGGACTGGACCTACAATGAGCAGTTCTTC. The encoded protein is CSVDWTYNEQFF.